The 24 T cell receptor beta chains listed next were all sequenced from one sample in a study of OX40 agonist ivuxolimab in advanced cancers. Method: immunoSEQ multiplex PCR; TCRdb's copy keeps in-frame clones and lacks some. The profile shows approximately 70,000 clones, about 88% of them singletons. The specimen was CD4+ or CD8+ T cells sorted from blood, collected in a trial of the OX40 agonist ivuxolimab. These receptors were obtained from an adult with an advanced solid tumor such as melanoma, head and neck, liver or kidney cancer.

The CDR3 bases are TGTGCCAGCAGCCCCTTAAGTGGCGCTGAAGCTTTCTTT. It is translated as CASSPLSGAEAFF. The V and J genes are TRBV7-9 and TRBJ1-1; the D is unclear. V dropped 5 bases and J dropped 6 bases, with 13 bases sitting between them. This CDR3 contains 13 residues. Germline assignment: CDR1 SEHNR and CDR2 FQNEAQ (reference sequence). Variable domain in full (rest from reference TRBV7-9 and TRBJ1-1): DTGVSQNPRHKITKRGQNVTFRCDPISEHNRLYWYRQTLGQGPEFLTYFQNEAQLEKSRLLSDRFSAERPKGSFSTLEIQRTEQGDSAMYLCASSPLSGAEAFFGQGTRLTVV.

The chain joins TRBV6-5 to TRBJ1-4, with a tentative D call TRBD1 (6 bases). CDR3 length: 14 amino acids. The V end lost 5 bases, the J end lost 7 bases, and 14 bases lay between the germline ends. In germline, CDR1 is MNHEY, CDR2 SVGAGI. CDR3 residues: CASSPEGGREKLFF. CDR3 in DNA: TGTGCCAGCAGTCCGGAGGGGGGGCGTGAAAAACTGTTTTTT.

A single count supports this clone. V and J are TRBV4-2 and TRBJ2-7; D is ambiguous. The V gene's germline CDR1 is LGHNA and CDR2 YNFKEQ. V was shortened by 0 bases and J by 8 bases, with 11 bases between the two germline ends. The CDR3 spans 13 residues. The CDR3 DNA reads TGTGCCAGCAGCCAAGAACTACGGGCCCAGCAGTACTTC. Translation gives CASSQELRAQQYF.

CDR3 nucleotide sequence: TGCAGCGTGGGGACTAGCGGGAGATCCGGGGAGCTGTTTTTT. Protein: CSVGTSGRSGELFF. The chain joins TRBV29-1 to TRBJ2-2, with 14 bases that match TRBD2. This CDR3 has 14 amino acids. Looked up from germline, CDR1 is SQVTM and CDR2 is ANQGSEA. V was pared by 6 bases and J by 6 bases, with 3 bases of the junction left unmatched.

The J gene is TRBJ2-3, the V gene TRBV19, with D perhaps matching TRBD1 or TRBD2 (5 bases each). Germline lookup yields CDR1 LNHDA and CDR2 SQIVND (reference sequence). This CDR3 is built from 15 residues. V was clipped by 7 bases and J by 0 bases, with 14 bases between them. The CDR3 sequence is CASIEGKLSTDTQYF. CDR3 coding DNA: TGTGCCAGTATCGAGGGGAAGCTTAGCACAGATACGCAGTATTTT.

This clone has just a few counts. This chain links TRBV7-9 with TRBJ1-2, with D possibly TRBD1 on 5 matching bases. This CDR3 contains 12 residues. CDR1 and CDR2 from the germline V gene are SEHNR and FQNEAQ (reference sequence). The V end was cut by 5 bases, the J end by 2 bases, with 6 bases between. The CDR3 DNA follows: TGTGCCAGCAGCCAGGGAAACTATGGCTACACCTTC. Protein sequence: CASSQGNYGYTF.

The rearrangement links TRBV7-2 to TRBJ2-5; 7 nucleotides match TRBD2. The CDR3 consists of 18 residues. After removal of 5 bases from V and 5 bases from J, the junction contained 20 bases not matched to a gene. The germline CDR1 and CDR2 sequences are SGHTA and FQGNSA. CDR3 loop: CASSELGLGGRAPETQYF. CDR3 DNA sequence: TGTGCCAGCAGCGAGCTTGGTCTAGGAGGGAGGGCCCCGGAGACCCAGTACTTC.

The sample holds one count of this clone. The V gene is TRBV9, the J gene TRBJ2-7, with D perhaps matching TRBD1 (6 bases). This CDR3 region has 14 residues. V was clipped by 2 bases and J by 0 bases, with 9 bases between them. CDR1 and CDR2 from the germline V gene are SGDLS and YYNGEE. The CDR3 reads CASSVQGSSYEQYF. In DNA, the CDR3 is TGTGCCAGCAGCGTTCAGGGGAGCTCCTACGAGCAGTACTTC.

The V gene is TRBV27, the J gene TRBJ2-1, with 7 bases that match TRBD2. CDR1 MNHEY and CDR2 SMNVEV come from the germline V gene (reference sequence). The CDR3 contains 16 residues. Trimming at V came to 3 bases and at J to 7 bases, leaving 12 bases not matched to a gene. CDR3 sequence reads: CASSFWASGRGNEQFF. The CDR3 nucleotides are TGTGCCAGCAGTTTTTGGGCTAGCGGCCGGGGGAATGAGCAGTTCTTC.

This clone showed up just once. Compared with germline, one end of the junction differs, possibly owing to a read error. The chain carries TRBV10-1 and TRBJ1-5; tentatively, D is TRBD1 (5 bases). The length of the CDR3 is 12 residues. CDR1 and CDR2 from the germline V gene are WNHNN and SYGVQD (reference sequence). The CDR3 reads CASTAGFVFRDF. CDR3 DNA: TGCGCCAGCACCGCCGGGTTTGTGTTCCGGGACTTT.

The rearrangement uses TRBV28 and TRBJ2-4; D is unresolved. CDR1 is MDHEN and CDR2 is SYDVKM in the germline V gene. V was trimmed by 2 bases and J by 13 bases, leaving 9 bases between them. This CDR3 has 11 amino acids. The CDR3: CASSLMGKQYF. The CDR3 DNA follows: TGTGCCAGCAGTTTAATGGGGAAACAGTACTTC.

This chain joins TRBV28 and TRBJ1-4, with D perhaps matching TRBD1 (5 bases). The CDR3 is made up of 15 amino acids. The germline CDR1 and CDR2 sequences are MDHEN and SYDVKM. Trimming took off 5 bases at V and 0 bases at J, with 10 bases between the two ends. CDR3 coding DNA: TGTGCCAGCAGTATAATGGGGGCAACTAATGAAAAACTGTTTTTT. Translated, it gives CASSIMGATNEKLFF.

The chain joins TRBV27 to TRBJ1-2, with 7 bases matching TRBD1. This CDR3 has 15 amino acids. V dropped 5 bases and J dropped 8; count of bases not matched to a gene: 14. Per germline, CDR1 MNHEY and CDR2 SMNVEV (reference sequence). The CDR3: CASSISPGTAAGYTF. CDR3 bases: TGTGCCAGCAGTATAAGCCCCGGGACAGCAGCCGGCTACACCTTC.

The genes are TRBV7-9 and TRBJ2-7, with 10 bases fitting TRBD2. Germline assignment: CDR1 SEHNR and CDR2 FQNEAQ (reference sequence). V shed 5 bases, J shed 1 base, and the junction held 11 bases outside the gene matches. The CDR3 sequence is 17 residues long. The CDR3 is CASSISSGSTPSYEQYF. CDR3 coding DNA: TGTGCCAGCAGCATATCTAGCGGGAGTACTCCTTCCTACGAGCAGTACTTC.

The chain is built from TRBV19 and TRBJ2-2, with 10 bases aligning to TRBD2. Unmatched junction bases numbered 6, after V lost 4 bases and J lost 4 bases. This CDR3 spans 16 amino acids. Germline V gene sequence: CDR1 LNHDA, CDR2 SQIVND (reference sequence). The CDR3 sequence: CASSTAAGGLTGELFF. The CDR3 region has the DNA TGTGCCAGTAGTACGGCAGCGGGAGGGCTCACCGGGGAGCTGTTTTTT.

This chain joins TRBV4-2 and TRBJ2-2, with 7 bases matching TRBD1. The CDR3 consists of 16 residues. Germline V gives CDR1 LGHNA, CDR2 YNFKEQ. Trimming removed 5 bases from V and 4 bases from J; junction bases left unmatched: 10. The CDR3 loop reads CASSYLQGFGTGELFF. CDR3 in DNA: TGTGCCAGCAGCTACCTACAGGGGTTCGGCACCGGGGAGCTGTTTTTT.

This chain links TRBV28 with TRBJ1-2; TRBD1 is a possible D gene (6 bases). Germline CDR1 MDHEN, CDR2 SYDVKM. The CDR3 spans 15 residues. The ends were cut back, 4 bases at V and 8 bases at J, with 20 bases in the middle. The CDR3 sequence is CASSSEEPDSRGYTF. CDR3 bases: TGTGCCAGCAGTTCGGAGGAACCGGACAGCCGGGGCTACACCTTC.

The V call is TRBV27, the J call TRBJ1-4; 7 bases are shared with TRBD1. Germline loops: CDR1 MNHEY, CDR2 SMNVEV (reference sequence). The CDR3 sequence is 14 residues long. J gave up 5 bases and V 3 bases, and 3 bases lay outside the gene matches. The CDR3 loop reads CASSLETGNEKLFF. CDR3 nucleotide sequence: TGTGCCAGCAGTTTGGAGACAGGGAATGAAAAACTGTTTTTT.

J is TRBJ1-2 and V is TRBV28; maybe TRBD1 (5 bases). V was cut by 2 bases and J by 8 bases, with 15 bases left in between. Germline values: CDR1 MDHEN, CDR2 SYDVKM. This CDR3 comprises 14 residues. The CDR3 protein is CASSLGAGKAGYTF. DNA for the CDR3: TGTGCCAGCAGTTTAGGGGCAGGGAAAGCCGGCTACACCTTC.

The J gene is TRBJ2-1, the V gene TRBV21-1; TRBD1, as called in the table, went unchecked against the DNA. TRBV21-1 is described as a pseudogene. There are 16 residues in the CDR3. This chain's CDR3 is CASSKEGQGVYNEQFF. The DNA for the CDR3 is TGTGCCAGCAGCAAAGAGGGGCAGGGGGTCTACAATGAGCAGTTCTTC.

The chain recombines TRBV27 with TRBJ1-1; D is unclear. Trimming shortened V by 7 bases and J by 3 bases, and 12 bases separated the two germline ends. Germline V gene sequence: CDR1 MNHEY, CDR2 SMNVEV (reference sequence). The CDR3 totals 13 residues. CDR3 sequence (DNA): TGTGCCAGCAAAGTGAGGCGGTACACTGAAGCTTTCTTT. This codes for CASKVRRYTEAFF.

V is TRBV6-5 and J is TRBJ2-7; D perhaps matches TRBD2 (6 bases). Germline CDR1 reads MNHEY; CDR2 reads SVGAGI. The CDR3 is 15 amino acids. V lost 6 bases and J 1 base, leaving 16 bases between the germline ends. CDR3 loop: CASSTGTLTSYEQYF. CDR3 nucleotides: TGTGCCAGCAGCACCGGGACTCTCACTTCCTACGAGCAGTACTTC.

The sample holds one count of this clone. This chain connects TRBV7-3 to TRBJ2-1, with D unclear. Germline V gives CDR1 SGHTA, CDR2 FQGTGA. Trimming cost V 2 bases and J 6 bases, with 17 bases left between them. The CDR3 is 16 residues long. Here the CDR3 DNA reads TGTGCCAGCAGCTTAGCTGGTCTAGGCGGCTTCAATGAGCAGTTCTTC. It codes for CASSLAGLGGFNEQFF.

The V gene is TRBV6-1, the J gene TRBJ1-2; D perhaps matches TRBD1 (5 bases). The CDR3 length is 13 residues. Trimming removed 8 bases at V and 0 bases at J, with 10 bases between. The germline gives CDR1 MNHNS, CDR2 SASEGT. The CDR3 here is CASSLGANYGYTF. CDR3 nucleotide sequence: TGTGCCAGCTCCTTGGGGGCTAACTATGGCTACACCTTC.